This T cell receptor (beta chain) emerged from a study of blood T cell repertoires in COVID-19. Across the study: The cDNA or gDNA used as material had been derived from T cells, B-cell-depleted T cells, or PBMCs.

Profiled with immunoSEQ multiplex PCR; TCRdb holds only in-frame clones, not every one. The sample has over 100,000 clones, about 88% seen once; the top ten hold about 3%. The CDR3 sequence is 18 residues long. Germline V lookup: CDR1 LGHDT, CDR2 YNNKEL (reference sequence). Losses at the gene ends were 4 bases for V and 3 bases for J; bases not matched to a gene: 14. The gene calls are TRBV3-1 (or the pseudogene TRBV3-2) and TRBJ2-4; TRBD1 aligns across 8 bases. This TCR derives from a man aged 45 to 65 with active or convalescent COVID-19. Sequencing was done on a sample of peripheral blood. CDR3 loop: CASSPPPGQVKGKNIQYF. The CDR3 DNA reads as TGTGCCAGCAGCCCTCCTCCGGGACAGGTGAAAGGCAAAAACATTCAGTACTTC.